The rows below give T cell receptor beta chains drawn from one sample of a study of blood T cell repertoires in COVID-19. Sequenced by immunoSEQ multiplex PCR; TCRdb stores in-frame clones only, minus some. The table records 140,000 to 150,000 clones, 88% of them present only once. The specimen sequenced was PBMCs or T cells enriched from blood (not recorded which). These receptors all come from a woman aged 25 to 39 with acute COVID-19. Both conserved end residues are part of each CDR3. The D gene is left open where the match is weak. Rows may omit the clone size; those that give it use once, few, many or a size class.

cdr3_length: 16
v_call: TRBV9
d_call: TRBD2
j_call: TRBJ2-5
clone_size: NA
cdr3_nt: TGTGCCAGCAGCCCAAATGGTCTAGCGGGACAAGAGACCCAGTACTTC
cdr3_aa: CASSPNGLAGQETQYF

cdr3_length: 14
v_call: TRBV19
d_call: TRBD2
j_call: TRBJ2-7
clone_size: NA
cdr3_nt: TGTGCCAGTAGTATCTGGACTAGTAGCGACGAGCAGTACTTC
cdr3_aa: CASSIWTSSDEQYF

cdr3_length: 11
v_call: TRBV7-9
d_call: NA
j_call: TRBJ2-1
clone_size: NA
cdr3_nt: TGTGCCGAGCTTAACCACAATGAGCAGTTCTTC
cdr3_aa: CAELNHNEQFF

cdr3_length: 14
v_call: TRBV29-1
d_call: NA
j_call: TRBJ1-1
clone_size: NA
cdr3_nt: TGCAGCGTTGAGAGCAGGTCTGTGAACACTGAAGCTTTCTTT
cdr3_aa: CSVESRSVNTEAFF

cdr3_length: 14
v_call: TRBV7-9
d_call: TRBD1
j_call: TRBJ2-7
clone_size: NA
cdr3_nt: TGTGCCAGCCTACTGGGGACAGGGTCGGGTGAGCAGTACTTC
cdr3_aa: CASLLGTGSGEQYF

cdr3_length: 15
v_call: TRBV19
d_call: TRBD2
j_call: TRBJ2-7
clone_size: NA
cdr3_nt: TGTGCCAGTAGTATATCCCTAGCGGGAGACTACGAGCAGTACTTC
cdr3_aa: CASSISLAGDYEQYF

cdr3_length: 16
v_call: TRBV7-2
d_call: TRBD2
j_call: TRBJ2-3
clone_size: NA
cdr3_nt: TGTGCCAGCAGCCTATCGGCGGGAGGCTCGAAAGATACGCAGTATTTT
cdr3_aa: CASSLSAGGSKDTQYF

cdr3_length: 15
v_call: TRBV5-1
d_call: NA
j_call: TRBJ2-1
clone_size: NA
cdr3_nt: TGCGCCAGCAGTACTCCCAGCGGAGGAGGAAATGAGCAGTTCTTC
cdr3_aa: CASSTPSGGGNEQFF

cdr3_length: 16
v_call: TRBV5-1
d_call: NA
j_call: TRBJ2-3
clone_size: NA
cdr3_nt: TGCGCCAGCAGCTTGGCGGCGACAGGTAGCACAGATACGCAGTATTTT
cdr3_aa: CASSLAATGSTDTQYF

cdr3_length: 16
v_call: TRBV9
d_call: TRBD1
j_call: TRBJ2-1
clone_size: NA
cdr3_nt: TGTGCCAGCAGCGGGACAGGGTTCGATTCCTACAATGAGCAGTTCTTC
cdr3_aa: CASSGTGFDSYNEQFF

cdr3_length: 14
v_call: TRBV13
d_call: NA
j_call: TRBJ1-5
clone_size: NA
cdr3_nt: TGTGCCAGCAGAATATCGACAGCCAATCAGCCCCAGCATTTT
cdr3_aa: CASRISTANQPQHF

cdr3_length: 14
v_call: TRBV6-4
d_call: NA
j_call: TRBJ2-3
clone_size: few
cdr3_nt: TGTGCCAGCAGTTCAGGGGTGCACACAGATACGCAGTATTTT
cdr3_aa: CASSSGVHTDTQYF

cdr3_length: 13
v_call: TRBV10-3
d_call: TRBD1
j_call: TRBJ1-1
clone_size: NA
cdr3_nt: TGTGCCATCAGTGAGTCGACAGGGGAAGGCGCTTTCTTT
cdr3_aa: CAISESTGEGAFF

cdr3_length: 16
v_call: TRBV5-1
d_call: NA
j_call: TRBJ1-4
clone_size: NA
cdr3_nt: TGCGCCAGCAGACAAGTATCCTCAGGGGAGAGTGAAAAACTGTTTTTT
cdr3_aa: CASRQVSSGESEKLFF

cdr3_length: 15
v_call: TRBV9
d_call: NA
j_call: TRBJ2-1
clone_size: once
cdr3_nt: TGTGCCAGCAGCGTAGTCTCGAGCTCCTACAATGAGCAGTTCTTC
cdr3_aa: CASSVVSSSYNEQFF

cdr3_length: 13
v_call: TRBV28
d_call: NA
j_call: TRBJ1-1
clone_size: NA
cdr3_nt: TGTGCCAGCAGAAAGACCGGCGGGACTGAAGCTTTCTTT
cdr3_aa: CASRKTGGTEAFF

cdr3_length: 18
v_call: TRBV7-3
d_call: TRBD2
j_call: TRBJ2-3
clone_size: NA
cdr3_nt: TGTGCCAGCAGCTTAGGGGTGGGACTAGCGGGATGGGCAGATACGCAGTATTTT
cdr3_aa: CASSLGVGLAGWADTQYF

cdr3_length: 14
v_call: TRBV12-5
d_call: NA
j_call: TRBJ1-1
clone_size: NA
cdr3_nt: TGTGCTAGTGCTCCCGACAGCTTGAACACTGAAGCTTTCTTT
cdr3_aa: CASAPDSLNTEAFF

cdr3_length: 14
v_call: TRBV15
d_call: NA
j_call: TRBJ1-1
clone_size: NA
cdr3_nt: TGTGCCACCAGGAGGGCGGCCGCGAACACTGAAGCTTTCTTT
cdr3_aa: CATRRAAANTEAFF

cdr3_length: 13
v_call: TRBV7-6
d_call: NA
j_call: TRBJ1-2
clone_size: NA
cdr3_nt: TGTGCCAGCAGCTTAGGAACATACTATGGCTACACCTTC
cdr3_aa: CASSLGTYYGYTF

cdr3_length: 19
v_call: TRBV4-2
d_call: NA
j_call: TRBJ1-5
clone_size: NA
cdr3_nt: TGTGCCAGCAGCCAAGATCCGGTGCAGGGGCACTCGGACAATCAGCCCCAGCATTTT
cdr3_aa: CASSQDPVQGHSDNQPQHF

cdr3_length: 13
v_call: TRBV19
d_call: NA
j_call: TRBJ2-7
clone_size: NA
cdr3_nt: TGTGCCAGTAGTTCGAACTACGTCTACGAGCAGTACTTC
cdr3_aa: CASSSNYVYEQYF

cdr3_length: 14
v_call: TRBV5-1
d_call: TRBD1
j_call: TRBJ1-2
clone_size: NA
cdr3_nt: TGCGCCAGCAGCTCCGGACAGGGGGCGTATGGCTACACCTTC
cdr3_aa: CASSSGQGAYGYTF

cdr3_length: 16
v_call: TRBV5-3
d_call: TRBD2
j_call: TRBJ2-7
clone_size: NA
cdr3_nt: TGTGCCAGAAGCTTGGGACTAGCGGGTATCTCCTACGAGCAGTACTTC
cdr3_aa: CARSLGLAGISYEQYF

cdr3_length: 15
v_call: TRBV2
d_call: NA
j_call: TRBJ1-2
clone_size: NA
cdr3_nt: TGTGCCAGCAGTGAAATCCAGGTTACTAACTATGGCTACACCTTC
cdr3_aa: CASSEIQVTNYGYTF

cdr3_length: 13
v_call: TRBV5-1
d_call: NA
j_call: TRBJ1-1
clone_size: NA
cdr3_nt: TGCGCCAGCAGCTTTCACATGAACACTGAAGCTTTCTTT
cdr3_aa: CASSFHMNTEAFF

cdr3_length: 15
v_call: TRBV9
d_call: TRBD1
j_call: TRBJ2-2
clone_size: NA
cdr3_nt: TGTGCCAGCAGCGTAGGTAACAGGGGAACCGGGGAGCTGTTTTTT
cdr3_aa: CASSVGNRGTGELFF

cdr3_length: 16
v_call: TRBV19
d_call: TRBD2
j_call: TRBJ2-3
clone_size: once
cdr3_nt: TGTGCCAGTAGTAAAATAGCGGGAGGTGGCACAGATACGCAGTATTTT
cdr3_aa: CASSKIAGGGTDTQYF

cdr3_length: 17
v_call: TRBV9
d_call: NA
j_call: TRBJ2-3
clone_size: NA
cdr3_nt: TGTGCCAGCAGCCTCCAACCCGGGACATCGTTTGGAGATACGCAGTATTTT
cdr3_aa: CASSLQPGTSFGDTQYF

cdr3_length: 16
v_call: TRBV27
d_call: TRBD1
j_call: TRBJ1-6
clone_size: once
cdr3_nt: TGTGCCAGCAGTTCCGGGACAGGGAAGGGCAATTCACCCCTCCACTTT
cdr3_aa: CASSSGTGKGNSPLHF

cdr3_length: 17
v_call: TRBV2
d_call: TRBD2
j_call: TRBJ2-1
clone_size: NA
cdr3_nt: TGTGCCAGCCTACGCCAACTAGCGGGAGGGCCTGGCAATGAGCAGTTCTTC
cdr3_aa: CASLRQLAGGPGNEQFF

cdr3_length: 14
v_call: TRBV9
d_call: NA
j_call: TRBJ1-3
clone_size: NA
cdr3_nt: TGTGCCAGCAGCGTATCAAACTCTGGAAACACCATATATTTT
cdr3_aa: CASSVSNSGNTIYF

cdr3_length: 14
v_call: TRBV11-2
d_call: NA
j_call: TRBJ1-1
clone_size: NA
cdr3_nt: TGTGCCAGCAGCTTAGGTCCGAGCGGCACTGAAGCTTTCTTT
cdr3_aa: CASSLGPSGTEAFF

cdr3_length: 17
v_call: TRBV29-1
d_call: TRBD2
j_call: TRBJ2-3
clone_size: NA
cdr3_nt: TGCAGCGTTACTCCTTTTTGGACTAGCGGTAGCACAGATACGCAGTATTTT
cdr3_aa: CSVTPFWTSGSTDTQYF

cdr3_length: 13
v_call: TRBV7-2
d_call: NA
j_call: TRBJ1-1
clone_size: NA
cdr3_nt: TGTGCCAGCAGCCTAGGGTGGGCCACTGAAGCTTTCTTT
cdr3_aa: CASSLGWATEAFF

cdr3_length: 16
v_call: TRBV9
d_call: NA
j_call: TRBJ1-2
clone_size: NA
cdr3_nt: TGTGCCAGCAGCGTAGGAGGAGGGGAGTATAGCCATGGCTACACCTTC
cdr3_aa: CASSVGGGEYSHGYTF

cdr3_length: 15
v_call: TRBV6-1
d_call: NA
j_call: TRBJ2-6
clone_size: NA
cdr3_nt: TGTGCCAGCAGTGAAGCTAGCTCTGGGGCCAACGTCCTGACTTTC
cdr3_aa: CASSEASSGANVLTF

cdr3_length: 17
v_call: TRBV7-2
d_call: TRBD2
j_call: TRBJ2-7
clone_size: NA
cdr3_nt: TGTGCCAGCAGCTCGCCACTAGCGGGTCATTTTTCCTACGAGCAGTACTTC
cdr3_aa: CASSSPLAGHFSYEQYF

cdr3_length: 14
v_call: TRBV6-2/TRBV6-3
d_call: TRBD1
j_call: TRBJ2-7
clone_size: NA
cdr3_nt: TGTGCCAGCAGTTACGGGACAGGGGGCTACGAGCAGTACTTC
cdr3_aa: CASSYGTGGYEQYF

cdr3_length: 13
v_call: TRBV12-3/TRBV12-4
d_call: TRBD1
j_call: TRBJ1-4
clone_size: NA
cdr3_nt: TGTGCCAGCAGTCTCCGGGACAGGGAAAAACTGTTTTTT
cdr3_aa: CASSLRDREKLFF

cdr3_length: 19
v_call: TRBV12-5
d_call: TRBD2
j_call: TRBJ2-5
clone_size: NA
cdr3_nt: TGTGCTAGTGGTTTGGACTTAATAGGGACTAGCCGAGGGGAAGAGACCCAGTACTTC
cdr3_aa: CASGLDLIGTSRGEETQYF

cdr3_length: 14
v_call: TRBV28
d_call: NA
j_call: TRBJ1-5
clone_size: NA
cdr3_nt: TGTGCCAGCAGTTTTGGGGGGGACAATCAGCCCCAGCATTTT
cdr3_aa: CASSFGGDNQPQHF

cdr3_length: 16
v_call: TRBV5-5
d_call: TRBD1
j_call: TRBJ1-6
clone_size: NA
cdr3_nt: TGTGCCAGCAGCCCCGACAGGGGATCTGGCAATTCACCCCTCCACTTT
cdr3_aa: CASSPDRGSGNSPLHF

cdr3_length: 12
v_call: TRBV5-5
d_call: NA
j_call: TRBJ1-2
clone_size: NA
cdr3_nt: TGTGCCAGCAGCTTGAACTTATATGGCTACACCTTC
cdr3_aa: CASSLNLYGYTF

cdr3_length: 14
v_call: TRBV9
d_call: NA
j_call: TRBJ2-3
clone_size: NA
cdr3_nt: TGTGCCAGCAGCGTATTGGACAGAACAGATACGCAGTATTTT
cdr3_aa: CASSVLDRTDTQYF

cdr3_length: 16
v_call: TRBV18
d_call: NA
j_call: TRBJ1-1
clone_size: once
cdr3_nt: TGTGCCAGCTCACCATCTGTTTCGGGGTTCGACACTGAAGCTTTCTTT
cdr3_aa: CASSPSVSGFDTEAFF

cdr3_length: 12
v_call: TRBV5-4
d_call: NA
j_call: TRBJ2-7
clone_size: NA
cdr3_nt: TGTGCCAGCAGCGAGACTGATTACGAGCAGTACTTC
cdr3_aa: CASSETDYEQYF

cdr3_length: 15
v_call: TRBV19
d_call: NA
j_call: TRBJ2-3
clone_size: NA
cdr3_nt: TGTGCCAGTAGGTTCGCCTCTGCAGACACAGATACGCAGTATTTT
cdr3_aa: CASRFASADTDTQYF

cdr3_length: 15
v_call: TRBV28
d_call: NA
j_call: TRBJ1-1
clone_size: NA
cdr3_nt: TGTGCCAGCAGCCCCGTCACTTTGATGAACACTGAAGCTTTCTTT
cdr3_aa: CASSPVTLMNTEAFF

cdr3_length: 11
v_call: TRBV20-1
d_call: NA
j_call: TRBJ1-4
clone_size: NA
cdr3_nt: TGCAGTGCTCCTACTAATGAAAAACTGTTTTTT
cdr3_aa: CSAPTNEKLFF

cdr3_length: 16
v_call: TRBV7-3
d_call: NA
j_call: TRBJ2-5
clone_size: NA
cdr3_nt: TGTGCCAGCAGCTTAAAAGGCACCCTAGGCGTGGAGACCCAGTACTTC
cdr3_aa: CASSLKGTLGVETQYF

cdr3_length: 18
v_call: TRBV2
d_call: TRBD2
j_call: TRBJ2-1
clone_size: NA
cdr3_nt: TGTGCCAGCAGTGAAGCGCTCTTGACTAGCGGAGAGGACAATGAGCAGTTCTTC
cdr3_aa: CASSEALLTSGEDNEQFF

cdr3_length: 14
v_call: TRBV7-3
d_call: TRBD2
j_call: TRBJ2-7
clone_size: NA
cdr3_nt: TGTGCCAGCAGCGTGACTAGCGGGGGGTACGAGCAGTACTTC
cdr3_aa: CASSVTSGGYEQYF